The 21 T cell receptor beta chains listed next were all sequenced from one sample in a study of blood T cells in healthy people across ages (dated by TCRdb to the mid-2010s). Receptors were amplified or captured by 5' RACE. The sequencer listed for this sample is Illumina HiSeq 2500. The second PCR ran for roughly 7 to 11 cycles and used a J-beta primer mix along with a sample-barcoded 5' primer. TCRdb redid the processing of the public reads, applying fastp at Q25 and MiXCR, and retained in-frame beta chains. A single entry per CDR3 protein holds the most common genes and DNA from its merged rows. The sample includes about 1.6 million distinct CDR3 sequences, with roughly 30% observed a single time. 10% to 12% of the sample is in the top ten clones. What was sequenced was blood. These receptors all stem from a woman younger than 45 in good health.

Regarding this clonotype: This sequence may be a read error, since a much larger clone differs from it by one base. The V gene is TRBV7-2, the J gene TRBJ1-2; D may be TRBD1 (5 bases). From germline, CDR1 is SGHTA and CDR2 FQGNSA. The CDR3 extends over 14 amino acids. The chain's CDR3 is CASSLRAGNYDYTF. The CDR3 DNA is TGTGCCAGCAGCTTAAGGGCAGGGAACTATGACTACACCTTC. Variable domain in full (rest from reference TRBV7-2 and TRBJ1-2): GAGVSQSPSNKVTEKGKDVELRCDPISGHTALYWYRQSLGQGLEFLIYFQGNSAPDKSGLPSDRFSAERTGGSVSTLTIQRTQQEDSAVYLCASSLRAGNYDYTFGSGTRLTVV.

This chain connects TRBV12-3 or TRBV12-4 to TRBJ2-1, with TRBD2 matching 7 bases. The trim removed 1 base at V and 12 bases at J, leaving 3 bases unmatched. This CDR3 has 12 amino acids. CDR3 sequence: CASSLDPGGQFF. In nucleotides, the CDR3 is TGTGCCAGCAGTTTAGACCCGGGAGGGCAGTTCTTC.

This chain uses TRBV7-3 with TRBJ2-4, with D possibly being TRBD1 (5 bases). CDR3 size: 13 residues. The ends were cut back, 5 bases at V and 13 bases at J, with 18 bases in the middle. From germline, CDR1 is SGHTA and CDR2 FQGTGA. CDR3 region: CASSADKGTKQYF. In nucleotides, the CDR3 is TGTGCCAGCAGCGCGGACAAGGGTACGAAGCAGTACTTC.

The DNA of the CDR3 is TGCAGCGGAAACAGGGAGTATGGCTACACCTTC. Translated, it gives CSGNREYGYTF. V and J are TRBV29-1 and TRBJ1-2, with D possibly TRBD1 on 6 matching bases. CDR1 and CDR2 from the germline V gene are SQVTM and ANQGSEA. V was cut by 7 bases and J by 5 bases, with 11 bases left in between. The CDR3 spans 11 residues.

The chain is built from TRBV5-1 and TRBJ1-4, with D tentatively TRBD1 (6 bases). The germline V gene encodes CDR1 SGHRS and CDR2 YFSETQ. CDR3 length: 16 amino acids. With 0 bases removed from V and 8 bases from J, the gap between germline ends came to 17 bases. DNA of the CDR3: TGCGCCAGCAGCTTGGGATCCGGGACAAGGGCAGAAAAACTGTTTTTT. Amino acid sequence: CASSLGSGTRAEKLFF. The variable domain in full, completed from reference TRBV5-1 and TRBJ1-4, reads KAGVTQTPRYLIKTRGQQVTLSCSPISGHRSVSWYQQTPGQGLQFLFEYFSETQRNKGNFPGRFSGRQFSNSRSEMNVSTLELGDSALYLCASSLGSGTRAEKLFFGSGTQLSVL.

This clonotype was counted between two and nine times. V and J are TRBV12-3 or TRBV12-4 and TRBJ2-3; weak D call: TRBD2 (8 bases). The germline V and J ends were trimmed by 6 bases and 7 bases, with 17 bases remaining between them. The CDR3 runs 14 residues. The CDR3 here is CASRVLADRHTQYF. In nucleotides, the CDR3 is TGTGCCAGCAGGGTACTAGCGGACAGGCATACGCAGTATTTT.

This clonotype was observed a few times. The chain has TRBV7-2 and TRBJ1-1, with no clear D. In germline, CDR1 is SGHTA, CDR2 FQGNSA. V lost 10 bases and J lost 2, with 14 bases in between. This CDR3 is built from 13 residues. The DNA of the CDR3 is TGTGCCACCACAAGAGTCAGAAACACTGAAGCTTTCTTT. As protein: CATTRVRNTEAFF.

The chain joins TRBV10-3 to TRBJ2-5, with D possibly being TRBD1 (6 bases). This CDR3 has 13 amino acids. Trimming pared 7 bases from V and 5 bases from J, leaving 14 bases between. CDR1 is ENHRY and CDR2 is SYGVKD in the germline V gene. The chain's CDR3 is CAIMDSTEETQYF. CDR3 DNA sequence: TGTGCCATCATGGACAGCACCGAGGAGACCCAGTACTTC.

The V call is TRBV4-2, the J call TRBJ2-7; TRBD1 agrees at 8 bases. Trimming removed 4 bases from V and 3 bases from J; junction bases left unmatched: 8. This CDR3 is built from 15 residues. Germline V CDR1 and CDR2: LGHNA, YNFKEQ. CDR3 amino acids: CASSRLTGADYEQYF. The CDR3 nucleotides are TGTGCCAGCAGCCGCCTGACAGGGGCAGACTACGAGCAGTACTTC.

V usage is TRBV30 and J usage is TRBJ1-2; 7 nucleotides agree with TRBD1. The CDR3 spans 13 residues. Germline assignment: CDR1 GTSNPN and CDR2 SVGIG (reference sequence). J gave up 2 bases and V 8 bases, and 8 bases lay outside the gene matches. CDR3 sequence reads: CAGMDRTNYGYTF. In nucleotides, the CDR3 is TGTGCCGGGATGGACAGGACAAACTATGGCTACACCTTC.

This clonotype has a handful of counts. This rearrangement joins TRBV4-1 to TRBJ2-5, with 8 nucleotides matching TRBD2. V lost 1 base, J lost 7 bases, and 20 bases stayed unmatched. The CDR3 consists of 19 residues. Looked up from germline, CDR1 is MGHRA and CDR2 is YSYEKL. The CDR3 is CASSQGPLGSRGRSGTQYF. Written as DNA, the CDR3 is TGCGCCAGCAGCCAAGGTCCCCTCGGTTCTCGCGGGAGGTCGGGGACCCAGTACTTC.

In its sample, this clonotype was seen a few times. The chain recombines TRBV6-1 with TRBJ2-1; no clear D. V lost 6 bases and J lost 0, with 9 bases in between. CDR3 length: 14 amino acids. Germline CDR1 and CDR2: MNHNS and SASEGT. The DNA for the CDR3 is TGTGCCAGCAGATCAGTGAACTCCTACAATGAGCAGTTCTTC. The encoded protein is CASRSVNSYNEQFF.

The CDR3 spells CASSPARDRGRDTQYF. The CDR3 DNA reads TGTGCCAGCAGTCCTGCCCGGGACAGGGGGCGTGATACGCAGTATTTT. The chain recombines TRBV13 with TRBJ2-3; the match to TRBD1 covers 12 bases. V shed 6 bases, J shed 6 bases, and the junction held 10 bases outside the gene matches. Per germline, CDR1 PRHDT and CDR2 FYEKMQ (reference sequence). CDR3 length: 16 residues.

V gene TRBV18 combines with J gene TRBJ2-7, with D perhaps given as TRBD1 or TRBD2 (5 bases each). CDR1 is KGHSH, CDR2 LQKENI, per germline. V was shortened by 3 bases and J by 5 bases, with 14 bases between the two germline ends. The CDR3 has 14 residues. This CDR3 is CASSPQGVRDEQYF. The CDR3 nucleotides read TGTGCCAGCTCACCTCAGGGAGTCCGGGACGAGCAGTACTTC.

This sequence joins TRBV6-6 and TRBJ1-6; no firm D call. Germline loops: CDR1 MNHNY, CDR2 SVGAGI (reference sequence). V lost 0 bases, J lost 4 bases, and 4 bases lay in between. The CDR3 contains 14 residues. CDR3 sequence: CASSYSGYNSPLHF. The CDR3 DNA reads as TGTGCCAGCAGTTACTCAGGTTATAATTCACCCCTCCACTTT.

This sequence joins TRBV3-1 and TRBJ2-3; D remains ambiguous. Per the germline V gene, CDR1 is LGHDT and CDR2 is YNNKEL (reference sequence). V was trimmed by 0 bases and J by 0 bases, leaving 10 bases between them. The CDR3 sequence is 16 residues long. This CDR3 reads CASSQDRWDSTDTQYF. Written as DNA, the CDR3 is TGTGCCAGCAGCCAAGATCGTTGGGATAGCACAGATACGCAGTATTTT.

The CDR3 sequence: CASSSSTYNSPLHF. CDR3 coding DNA: TGTGCCAGCAGCTCGTCAACCTATAATTCACCCCTCCACTTT. V and J are TRBV7-9 and TRBJ1-6, with unresolved D. V lost 4 bases and J lost 2, with 6 bases in between. There are 14 residues in the CDR3. CDR1 is SEHNR, CDR2 FQNEAQ, per germline (reference sequence).

The chain employs TRBV7-6 and TRBJ2-5; D call uncertain. The germline CDR1 and CDR2 sequences are SGHVS and FNYEAQ. This CDR3 spans 14 amino acids. V lost 1 base to trimming and J lost 11 bases, with 17 bases between them. This CDR3 reads CASSLGRSSDEQYF. CDR3 in DNA: TGTGCCAGCAGCTTAGGCAGGAGTAGTGATGAGCAGTACTTC.

The CDR3 region is CSAFPGLAADTQYF. CDR3 DNA: TGCAGTGCTTTTCCGGGACTAGCTGCGGATACGCAGTATTTT. This chain links TRBV20-1 with TRBJ2-3, with 9 nucleotides matching TRBD2. The CDR3 covers 14 residues. Germline V gene sequence: CDR1 DFQATT, CDR2 SNEGSKA (reference sequence). The V and J ends lost 5 bases and 6 bases, in that order; junction bases with no gene match: 9.

This chain links TRBV9 with TRBJ2-1; maybe TRBD1 (7 bases). Looked up from germline, CDR1 is SGDLS and CDR2 is YYNGEE. Trimming pared 3 bases from V and 7 bases from J, leaving 20 bases between. The CDR3 runs to 16 residues. CDR3 residues: CASSGRTGWGENEQFF. The CDR3 DNA reads as TGTGCCAGCAGCGGAAGGACAGGTTGGGGGGAAAATGAGCAGTTCTTC.

A word on this clonotype: This sequence may be a read error, since a much larger clone differs from it by one base. J is TRBJ2-1 and V is TRBV20-1; no reliable D call. This CDR3 spans 13 amino acids. Germline CDR1 DFQATT, CDR2 SNEGSKA (reference sequence). CDR3 sequence (DNA): TGCAGTGCTAGTCGACCCTCCTACGATGAGCAGTTCTTC. It encodes CSASRPSYDEQFF.